The T cell receptor (beta chain) described here comes from a study of T cell changes during pregnancy in multiple sclerosis. The count of this clone is one. In germline, CDR1 is SGHRS, CDR2 YFSETQ. Trimming left V 2 bases short and J 4 bases short, with 20 bases between. The length of the CDR3 is 17 residues. The protocol was immunoSEQ multiplex PCR, while the TCRdb copy is restricted to in-frame clones and leaves out a portion. The sample lists around 26,000 clones, about 89% occurring once. The input for sequencing was CD4+ T cells from peripheral blood mononuclear cells, taken in the first trimester of pregnancy. This receptor was obtained from a female donor in good health, enrolled as a control in a pregnancy study. This rearrangement joins TRBV5-1 to TRBJ2-3; the D gene is possibly TRBD2 (5 bases). The CDR3 DNA follows: TGCGCCAGCAGCTTAGCGGTTGGATGGGGTGACGCAGATACGCAGTATTTT. Translated: CASSLAVGWGDADTQYF. Filled out from reference TRBV5-1 and TRBJ2-3, the complete variable domain reads KAGVTQTPRYLIKTRGQQVTLSCSPISGHRSVSWYQQTPGQGLQFLFEYFSETQRNKGNFPGRFSGRQFSNSRSEMNVSTLELGDSALYLCASSLAVGWGDADTQYFGPGTRLTVL.